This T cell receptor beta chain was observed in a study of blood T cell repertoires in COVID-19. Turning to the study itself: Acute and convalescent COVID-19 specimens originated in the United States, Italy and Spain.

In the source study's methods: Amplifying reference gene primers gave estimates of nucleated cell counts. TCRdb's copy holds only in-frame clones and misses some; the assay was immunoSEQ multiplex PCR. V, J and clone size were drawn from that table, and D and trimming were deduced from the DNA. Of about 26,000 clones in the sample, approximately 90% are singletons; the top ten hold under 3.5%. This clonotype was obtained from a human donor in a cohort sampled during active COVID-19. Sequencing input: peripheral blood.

The CDR3 coding sequence is TGTGCCAGCAGCGGGGACAGGGTCCGAACTGAAGCTTTCTTT. It translates to CASSGDRVRTEAFF. The chain recombines TRBV9 with TRBJ1-1; 9 nucleotides agree with TRBD1. The CDR3 contains 14 residues. V was pared by 3 bases and J by 5 bases, with 5 bases of the junction left unmatched. The germline CDR1 and CDR2 sequences are SGDLS and YYNGEE.